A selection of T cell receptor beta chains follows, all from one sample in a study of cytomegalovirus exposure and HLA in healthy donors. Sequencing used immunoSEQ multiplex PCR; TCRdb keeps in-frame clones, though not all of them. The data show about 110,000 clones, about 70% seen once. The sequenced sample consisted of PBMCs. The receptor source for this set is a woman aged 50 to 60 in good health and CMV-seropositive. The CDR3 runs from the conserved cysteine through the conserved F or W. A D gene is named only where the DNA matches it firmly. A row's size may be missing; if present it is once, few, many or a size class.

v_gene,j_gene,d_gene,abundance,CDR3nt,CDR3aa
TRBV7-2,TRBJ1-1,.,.,TGTGCCAGCAGCTTTCGGGGTAGGGACACTGAAGCTTTCTTT,CASSFRGRDTEAFF
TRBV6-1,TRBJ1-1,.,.,TGTGCCAGCAGTGACTTAGGGGAAAGAGGTGGCTTGAACACTGAAGCTTTCTTT,CASSDLGERGGLNTEAFF
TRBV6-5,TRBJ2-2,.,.,TGTGCCAGCAGTTCTGCTAACAGGGTTACCGGGGAGCTGTTTTTT,CASSSANRVTGELFF
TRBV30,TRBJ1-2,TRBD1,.,TGTGCCTGGAGTGTACAAACAGGGGTCGCCTATGGCTACACCTTC,CAWSVQTGVAYGYTF
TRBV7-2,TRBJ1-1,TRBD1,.,TGTGCCAGCAGCCCGGGACAGGGCCGCCCTGTCGAAGCTTTCTTT,CASSPGQGRPVEAFF
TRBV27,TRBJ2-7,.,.,TGTGCCAGCAGTTCGACTGGGGGGAGCTCCTACGAGCAGTACTTC,CASSSTGGSSYEQYF
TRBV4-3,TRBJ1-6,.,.,TGCGCCAGCAGCCAACGTCAGGCTAATTCACCCCTCCACTTT,CASSQRQANSPLHF
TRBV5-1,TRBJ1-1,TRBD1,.,TGCGCCAGCAGCCGTTGGACAGGGGTGAACACTGAAGCTTTCTTT,CASSRWTGVNTEAFF
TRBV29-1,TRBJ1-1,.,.,TGCAGCGTTGATAGGGGAGGAGCGAGTGAAGCTTTCTTT,CSVDRGGASEAFF
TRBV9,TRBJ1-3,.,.,TGTGCCAGCAGCCCACGGCGGGAGGGGGTAGGTGGAAACACCATATATTTT,CASSPRREGVGGNTIYF
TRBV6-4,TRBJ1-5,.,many,TGTGCCAGCAGTGATGGTGGTGGAGATAGCAATCAGCCCCAGCATTTT,CASSDGGGDSNQPQHF
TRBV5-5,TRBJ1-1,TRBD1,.,TGTGCCAGCAGCTTGGGACAGGGGTTGAACACTGAAGCTTTCTTT,CASSLGQGLNTEAFF
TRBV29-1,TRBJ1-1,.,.,TGCAGCGCCACCAGGGCTCGCTTGAACACTGAAGCTTTCTTT,CSATRARLNTEAFF
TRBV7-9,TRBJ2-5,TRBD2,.,TGTGCCAGCAGTCTCCTCGAAGCGGGGGCGTCGCGTGAGACCCAGTACTTC,CASSLLEAGASRETQYF
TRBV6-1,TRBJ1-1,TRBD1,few,TGTGCCAGCAGGCGACAGGGCGGCACTGAAGCTTTCTTT,CASRRQGGTEAFF
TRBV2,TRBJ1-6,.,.,TGTGCCAGCAGTGTCTTCAATTCACCCCTCCACTTT,CASSVFNSPLHF
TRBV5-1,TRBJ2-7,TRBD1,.,TGCGCCAGCAGAACAGGGGGTAACTACGAGCAGTACTTC,CASRTGGNYEQYF
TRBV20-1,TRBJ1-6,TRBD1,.,TGCAGTGCTGGACAGGGGCGACAACACTTT,CSAGQGRQHF
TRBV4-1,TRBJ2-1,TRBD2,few,TGCGCCAGCAGCCAAGGCGGGGGGGCCACGAATGAGCAGTTCTTC,CASSQGGGATNEQFF
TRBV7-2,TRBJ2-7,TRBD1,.,TGTGCCAGCAGCTTAGGGACAGGGTCGTTGTCCGAGCAGTACTTC,CASSLGTGSLSEQYF